These 30 T cell receptor beta chains were sequenced from one sample in a study of T cells expressing NK-cell markers. No DNA is given; TCRdb re-called the 5' RACE reads and lists each CDR3 protein once. This table holds around 380,000 distinct CDR3 sequences. The sequenced material came from blood T cells: a sorted CD56 or NKG2C T cell subset, CD4+ or CD8+ T cells, or bulk PBMC T cells (not recorded which). Every receptor here comes from a woman between 45 and 60 years old in good health.

V usage is TRBV10-3 and J usage is TRBJ1-1; no DNA is available, so the TRBD1 call from TCRdb remains unchecked. The CDR3 length is 15 residues. Germline V gene data show CDR1 as ENHRY and CDR2 as SYGVKD. CDR3: CAISESLGAPTEAFF.

The CDR3 loop reads CASAASWYEQYF. V usage is TRBV27 and J usage is TRBJ2-7. This CDR3 has 12 residues. From germline, CDR1 is MNHEY and CDR2 SMNVEV (reference sequence).

The chain carries TRBV24-1 and TRBJ2-3; TCRdb indicates TRBD1, and absent DNA this call remains unverified. There are 15 residues in the CDR3. Germline CDR1 reads KGHDR; CDR2 reads SFDVKD. The CDR3 here is CATSDPTGAVDTQYF.

This chain joins TRBV5-1 and TRBJ2-1; TCRdb reports TRBD2, a call that lacks DNA to check it against. The CDR3 consists of 18 residues. Germline CDR1 is SGHRS and CDR2 is YFSETQ. CDR3 region: CASSPRTSGRSSYNEQFF.

The CDR3 loop is CASSLVGTINEQFF. The J gene is TRBJ2-1, the V gene TRBV7-2; TCRdb calls TRBD1, which cannot be checked without DNA. The CDR3 contains 14 residues. Looked up from germline, CDR1 is SGHTA and CDR2 is FQGNSA.

J is TRBJ2-2 and V is TRBV5-1; the TRBD2 assignment by TCRdb is unverifiable without DNA. This CDR3 region has 15 residues. CDR1 is SGHRS, CDR2 YFSETQ, per germline. CDR3 protein: CASSLEGSGTGELFF.

This rearrangement joins TRBV5-1 to TRBJ2-5; absent DNA, TCRdb's TRBD2 call cannot be checked. CDR1 SGHRS and CDR2 YFSETQ come from the germline V gene. The length of the CDR3 is 18 residues. CDR3 protein: CASSLTGTSGRAWETQYF.

The chain couples TRBV7-9 to TRBJ2-1; the TRBD1 assignment by TCRdb is unverifiable without DNA. The CDR3 length is 14 residues. Germline V gene sequence: CDR1 SEHNR, CDR2 FQNEAQ (reference sequence). CDR3 sequence reads: CASSLDQPGNEQFF.

The V call is TRBV20-1, the J call TRBJ1-2; as DNA is missing, the TRBD1 call by TCRdb cannot be tested. Germline-derived CDR1 and CDR2 are DFQATT and SNEGSKA (reference sequence). The CDR3 is 16 residues long. CDR3 protein: CSARGTRGRGDGGYTF.

The CDR3 sequence is CASRPGTFNEKLFF. This chain uses TRBV12-3 or TRBV12-4 with TRBJ1-4; TCRdb selects TRBD1, and the lack of DNA leaves this call unchecked. CDR3 size: 14 residues.

CDR3 sequence: CALFRAGAGNTIYF. The rearrangement links TRBV2 to TRBJ1-3; no DNA is available, so the TRBD1 call from TCRdb remains unchecked. This CDR3 contains 14 residues. CDR1 SNHLY and CDR2 FYNNEI come from the germline V gene.

The chain combines TRBV20-1 with TRBJ2-5; TCRdb indicates TRBD2, and absent DNA this call remains unverified. The CDR3 is made up of 16 amino acids. Germline-derived CDR1 and CDR2 are DFQATT and SNEGSKA (reference sequence). The CDR3 sequence is CSARVKAGPLQETQYF.

The rearrangement links TRBV24-1 to TRBJ2-1; TCRdb outputs TRBD1, but without DNA this stays unchecked. CDR1 and CDR2 (germline): KGHDR, SFDVKD. CDR3 length: 13 residues. This CDR3 is CATSVDRVDEQFF.

The V and J genes are TRBV5-1 and TRBJ2-3; with no DNA, the TCRdb D assignment of TRBD1 cannot be verified. CDR3 size: 16 residues. Looked up from germline, CDR1 is SGHRS and CDR2 is YFSETQ. Here the CDR3 reads CASSVTQGATRDTQYF.

The gene calls are TRBV27 and TRBJ1-4. This CDR3 has 16 amino acids. CDR1 is MNHEY and CDR2 is SMNVEV in the germline V gene (reference sequence). The CDR3 loop reads CASSLRRLSTNEKLFF.

The rearrangement joins TRBV5-1 to TRBJ2-2; the D gene TCRdb calls, TRBD1, cannot be checked with no DNA. Germline V gene data show CDR1 as SGHRS and CDR2 as YFSETQ. CDR3 length: 15 amino acids. The CDR3: CASSLGQSEVGELFF.

This chain joins TRBV5-1 and TRBJ1-1; TCRdb calls TRBD1, which cannot be checked without DNA. CDR1 is SGHRS, CDR2 YFSETQ, per germline. CDR3 size: 16 residues. The CDR3 protein is CASSLAPQGAHTEAFF.

The V and J genes are TRBV10-3 and TRBJ2-2. Germline CDR1 ENHRY, CDR2 SYGVKD. The CDR3 loop spans 13 amino acids. CDR3: CAIRPLATGELFF.

The chain links TRBV7-2 to TRBJ2-7; TCRdb designates TRBD1, a call that cannot be tested without DNA. The CDR3 spans 15 residues. In germline, CDR1 is SGHTA, CDR2 FQGNSA. The CDR3 loop reads CASSGGAGALYEQYF. The entire variable domain, with the rest obtained from reference TRBV7-2 and TRBJ2-7, is as follows: GAGVSQSPSNKVTEKGKDVELRCDPISGHTALYWYRQSLGQGLEFLIYFQGNSAPDKSGLPSDRFSAERTGGSVSTLTIQRTQQEDSAVYLCASSGGAGALYEQYFGPGTRLTVT.

V usage is TRBV7-9 and J usage is TRBJ2-2; TCRdb's D gene call, TRBD1, goes unchecked for lack of DNA. This CDR3 region has 15 residues. Germline CDR1 SEHNR, CDR2 FQNEAQ (reference sequence). Here the CDR3 reads CASSSNTGSTGELFF.

The chain employs TRBV9 and TRBJ2-5; TCRdb selects TRBD2, and the lack of DNA leaves this call unchecked. The CDR3 runs 16 residues. Germline values: CDR1 SGDLS, CDR2 YYNGEE. The CDR3 is CASSVAAGGLGETQYF. Using reference TRBV9 and TRBJ2-5 for the parts outside the CDR3, the full variable domain is DSGVTQTPKHLITATGQRVTLRCSPRSGDLSVYWYQQSLDQGLQFLIQYYNGEERAKGNILERFSAQQFPDLHSELNLSSLELGDSALYFCASSVAAGGLGETQYFGPGTRLLVL.

This chain uses TRBV6-2 or TRBV6-3 with TRBJ2-5. The CDR3 has 15 residues. CDR1 is MNHEY and CDR2 is SVGEGT in the germline V gene. The CDR3 reads CASSYGVVAQETQYF.

This chain connects TRBV11-2 to TRBJ2-7; TCRdb lists TRBD2, though no DNA is available to test this call. Germline assignment: CDR1 SGHAT and CDR2 FQNNGV. CDR3 size: 15 residues. The CDR3 is CASSLLSGSSYEQYF.

The V gene is TRBV6-1, the J gene TRBJ2-1. This CDR3 has 13 amino acids. Germline V CDR1 and CDR2: MNHNS, SASEGT. CDR3 in amino acids: CASSEQTHSHQFF.

The chain is built from TRBV15 and TRBJ1-1; the D call of TRBD1 rests on TCRdb alone, since no DNA is present to check it. The CDR3 has 14 residues. Germline loops: CDR1 LNHNV, CDR2 YYDKDF (reference sequence). This chain's CDR3 is CATSGRDYRTEAFF.

The chain employs TRBV5-1 and TRBJ2-2; TCRdb lists TRBD1, though no DNA is available to test this call. Germline V gene data show CDR1 as SGHRS and CDR2 as YFSETQ. The CDR3 loop spans 16 amino acids. The CDR3 loop reads CASSLSGTPGTGELFF.

The chain recombines TRBV19 with TRBJ2-1; there is no DNA to check the TCRdb D call of TRBD2. CDR1 LNHDA and CDR2 SQIVND come from the germline V gene (reference sequence). The CDR3 extends over 16 amino acids. CDR3 amino acids: CASRGRREALAYEQFF.

V is TRBV3-1 and J is TRBJ1-5. Germline CDR1 reads LGHDT; CDR2 reads YNNKEL (reference sequence). The CDR3 has 12 amino acids. The CDR3 is CASSQGLGPQHF.

This chain links TRBV4-1 with TRBJ2-7; the D call of TRBD1 rests on TCRdb alone, since no DNA is present to check it. Germline lookup yields CDR1 MGHRA and CDR2 YSYEKL. The CDR3 totals 13 residues. CDR3 loop: CASSHPYSYEQYF.

This chain uses TRBV27 with TRBJ2-7. Per germline, CDR1 MNHEY and CDR2 SMNVEV (reference sequence). The CDR3 sequence is 14 residues long. CDR3 loop: CASSLYRGPYEQYF.